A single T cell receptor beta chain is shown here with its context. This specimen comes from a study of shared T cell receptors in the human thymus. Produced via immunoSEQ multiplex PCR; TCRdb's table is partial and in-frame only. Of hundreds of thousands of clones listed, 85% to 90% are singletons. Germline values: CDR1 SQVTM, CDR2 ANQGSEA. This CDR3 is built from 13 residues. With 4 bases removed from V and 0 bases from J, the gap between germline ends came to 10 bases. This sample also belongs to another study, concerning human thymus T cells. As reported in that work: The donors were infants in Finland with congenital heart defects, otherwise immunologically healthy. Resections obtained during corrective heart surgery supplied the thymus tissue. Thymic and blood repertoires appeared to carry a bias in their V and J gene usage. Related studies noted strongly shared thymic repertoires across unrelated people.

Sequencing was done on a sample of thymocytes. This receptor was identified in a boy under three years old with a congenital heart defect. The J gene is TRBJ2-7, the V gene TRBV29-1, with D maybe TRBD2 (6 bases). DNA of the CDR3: TGCAGCGTTGGGGACTTGAGCTCCTACGAGCAGTACTTC. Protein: CSVGDLSSYEQYF.